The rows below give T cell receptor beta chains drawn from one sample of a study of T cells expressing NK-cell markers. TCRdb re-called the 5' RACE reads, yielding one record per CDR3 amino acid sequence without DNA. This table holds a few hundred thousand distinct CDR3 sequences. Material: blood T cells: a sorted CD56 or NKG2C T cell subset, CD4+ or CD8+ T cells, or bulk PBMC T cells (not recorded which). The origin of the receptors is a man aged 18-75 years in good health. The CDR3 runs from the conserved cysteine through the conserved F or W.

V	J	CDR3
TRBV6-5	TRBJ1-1	CASSYRAGPNTEAFF
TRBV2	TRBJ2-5	CASSEGLAGGLPRWKTQYF
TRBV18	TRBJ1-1	CASSPQTGANTEAFF
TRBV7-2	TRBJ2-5	CASSLNIRGGTKETQYF
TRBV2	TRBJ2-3	CASMSRSTDTQYF
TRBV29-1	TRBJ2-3	CSVEVRDYTQYF
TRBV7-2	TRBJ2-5	CASSSQPDGTQYF
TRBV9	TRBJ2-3	CASSVRPAGGTDTQYF
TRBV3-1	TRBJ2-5	CASSQLGGGPETQYF
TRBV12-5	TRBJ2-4	CASGLNRDRVYQAAKNIQYF
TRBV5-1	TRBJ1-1	CASSARGQSNTEAFF
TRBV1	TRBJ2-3	CTSSAGGYSTDTQYF
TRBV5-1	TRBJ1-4	CASSPGLGTGEKLFF
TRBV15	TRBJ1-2	CATSRDAIGNYGYTF
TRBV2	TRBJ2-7	CASSEVPSANYEQYF
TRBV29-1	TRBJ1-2	CSVEGTGTNSNYGYTF
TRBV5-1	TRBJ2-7	CASAIRDSSYEQYF
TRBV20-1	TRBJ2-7	CSARDSSKGFVSYEQYF
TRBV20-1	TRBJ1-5	CSARRSVDQPQHF
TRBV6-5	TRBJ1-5	CASSLLSRGNQPQHF
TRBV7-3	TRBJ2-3	CASSPQGAIKDTQYF
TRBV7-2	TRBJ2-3	CASSLGLAGGTQYF
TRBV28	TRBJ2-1	CASSSGRKFQFF
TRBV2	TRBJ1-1	CASKTGFTEAFF
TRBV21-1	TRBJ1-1	CASSTTKSNTEAFF
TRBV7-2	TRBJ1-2	CASSLAGVQVVGGYTF
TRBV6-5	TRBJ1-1	CASSYDLRTEAFF
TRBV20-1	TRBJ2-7	CRGGQGLYEQYF
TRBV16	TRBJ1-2	CASSQSAGSNYGYTF
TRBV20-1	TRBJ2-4	CSARTGLAKNIQYF
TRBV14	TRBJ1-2	CASSQVDRNYGYTF
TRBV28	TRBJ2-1	CATQLASGGESGEQFF
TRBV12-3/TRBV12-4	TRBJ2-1	CASSLSRLGNEQFF
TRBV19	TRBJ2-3	CASSIRATSNTDTQYF
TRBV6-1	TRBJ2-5	CASTMGVQETQYF
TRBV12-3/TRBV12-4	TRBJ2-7	CASSLGVGTGYYEQYF
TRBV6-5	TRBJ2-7	CASSYSPRRTYEQYF
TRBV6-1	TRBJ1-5	CASSTWGSNQPQHF
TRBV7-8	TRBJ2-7	CASSRITGPGFGQYF
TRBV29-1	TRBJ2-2	CSAVGLNTGELFF
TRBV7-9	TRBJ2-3	CASSFKDGSDTQYF
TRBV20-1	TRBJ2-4	CSATLAGTGNIQYF
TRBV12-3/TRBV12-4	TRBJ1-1	CASSPVYDGAGDTEAFF
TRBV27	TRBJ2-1	CASSLWRTGVYNEQFF
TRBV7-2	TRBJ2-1	CASSFSRDSQFF
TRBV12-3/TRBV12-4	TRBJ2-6	CASSLFSPTSGGSSGANVLTF
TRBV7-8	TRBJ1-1	CASSRGTRTEAFF
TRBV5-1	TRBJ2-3	CASSSGRGDGTDTQYF
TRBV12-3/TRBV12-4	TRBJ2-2	CASSPLRVAATGELFF
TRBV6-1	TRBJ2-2	CASSRGVVAGELFF
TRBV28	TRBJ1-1	CASSPPDTVRSTEAFF
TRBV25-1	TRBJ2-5	CASAEDRVGETQYF
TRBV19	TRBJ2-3	CASSQPREGTDTQYF
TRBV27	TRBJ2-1	CASSFGGLAGGPDEQFF
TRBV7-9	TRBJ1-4	CASSPPLGANEKLFF